This TCR beta chain was documented in a study of T cell responses to AZD1222 COVID-19 vaccine. Study-wide results and caveats: CD4 TCRs linked to vaccination spanned spike, dominating at 160-218 and 743-854. Nearly half of unique spike-specific TCRs reportedly avoided B.1.351 and B.1.1.7 mutated regions. Only six people who got AZD1222 tested seropositive at baseline. Donors skewed white British and female; clonal diversity was possibly underestimated.

The repertoire was sequenced with immunoSEQ multiplex PCR; TCRdb's copy has only in-frame clones and lacks some. Of some 130,000 clones listed, more than 75% were seen once; the top ten hold about a fifth. As regards this clone: What it recognizes is unknown.

This specimen consisted of peripheral blood, obtained on day 0 of AZD1222 vaccination. This clonotype was sampled from an adult in good health.

CDR3: CASSRQGAPNSPLHF. Here the CDR3 DNA reads TGTGCCAGCAGTCGGCAGGGGGCTCCGAATTCACCCCTCCACTTT. This chain uses TRBV6-5 with TRBJ1-6; 8 positions agree with TRBD1. V shed 5 bases and J 7 bases; nucleotides not matched to a gene: 7. The CDR3 totals 15 residues. Germline assignment: CDR1 MNHEY and CDR2 SVGAGI.